Listed below are T cell receptor beta chains from one sample, sequenced in a study of blood T cell repertoires in COVID-19. Here immunoSEQ multiplex PCR was the method, and the copy in TCRdb shows in-frame clones only, minus some. The profile shows 40,000 to 65,000 clones, 65% to 85% of them singletons. The sequencing sample was made of peripheral blood. These receptors originate from a human donor with active or convalescent COVID-19. The donor label of this sample is uncertain. Each CDR3 is given with its conserved first and last residue. A D gene is named only where the DNA matches it firmly. Part of the rows lack a size; the others show once, few, many or a class for expanded clones.

j_call: TRBJ2-5; clone_size: -; d_call: TRBD2; v_call: TRBV7-6; cdr3_aa: CASSLAAGPPETQYF; cdr3_nt: TGTGCCAGCAGCTTAGCAGCGGGACCCCCAGAGACCCAGTACTTC
j_call: TRBJ2-1; clone_size: -; d_call: TRBD1; v_call: TRBV4-3; cdr3_aa: CASSPGVTGQGTNEQFF; cdr3_nt: TGCGCCAGCAGCCCCGGCGTGACGGGACAGGGTACCAATGAGCAGTTCTTC
j_call: TRBJ2-3; clone_size: -; d_call: -; v_call: TRBV9; cdr3_aa: CASSPPPAVSTDTQYF; cdr3_nt: TGTGCCAGCAGCCCCCCACCGGCGGTGAGCACAGATACGCAGTATTTT
j_call: TRBJ2-7; clone_size: -; d_call: TRBD2; v_call: TRBV5-1; cdr3_aa: CASSPRTSGPYEQYF; cdr3_nt: TGCGCCAGCAGCCCGAGGACTAGCGGACCCTACGAGCAGTACTTC
j_call: TRBJ1-1; clone_size: -; d_call: -; v_call: TRBV9; cdr3_aa: CASSPTGTEAFF; cdr3_nt: TGTGCCAGCAGCCCGACTGGAACTGAAGCTTTCTTT
j_call: TRBJ2-1; clone_size: few; d_call: TRBD2; v_call: TRBV6-4; cdr3_aa: CASSIGGRGNEQFF; cdr3_nt: TGTGCCAGCAGCATAGGCGGGAGGGGGAATGAGCAGTTCTTC
j_call: TRBJ2-7; clone_size: once; d_call: TRBD1; v_call: TRBV10-2; cdr3_aa: CASSGIRTGEDEQYF; cdr3_nt: TGCGCCAGCAGTGGAATTCGGACAGGGGAGGACGAGCAGTACTTC
j_call: TRBJ1-5; clone_size: -; d_call: -; v_call: TRBV12-3/TRBV12-4; cdr3_aa: CASSLLRDQPQHF; cdr3_nt: TGTGCCAGCAGTTTACTTCGGGATCAGCCCCAGCATTTT
j_call: TRBJ1-3; clone_size: -; d_call: -; v_call: TRBV24-1; cdr3_aa: CATSDSNSLKSSGNTIYF; cdr3_nt: TGTGCCACCAGTGATAGTAACAGTTTGAAGAGCTCTGGAAACACCATATATTTT
j_call: TRBJ1-6; clone_size: -; d_call: -; v_call: TRBV6-6; cdr3_aa: CASSNRENNSPLHF; cdr3_nt: TGTGCCAGCAGTAACAGGGAAAATAATTCACCCCTCCACTTT
j_call: TRBJ1-4; clone_size: -; d_call: TRBD1; v_call: TRBV5-1; cdr3_aa: CASSQTQGGSEKLFF; cdr3_nt: TGCGCCAGCAGCCAAACACAGGGGGGATCTGAAAAACTGTTTTTT
j_call: TRBJ1-1; clone_size: -; d_call: TRBD1; v_call: TRBV10-3; cdr3_aa: CAIGSMGQGLPDTEAFF; cdr3_nt: TGTGCCATCGGTTCGATGGGACAGGGGCTTCCGGACACTGAAGCTTTCTTT
j_call: TRBJ1-1; clone_size: -; d_call: -; v_call: TRBV5-6; cdr3_aa: CASSLLRGGTEAFF; cdr3_nt: TGTGCCAGCAGCTTGTTGAGGGGGGGCACTGAAGCTTTCTTT
j_call: TRBJ2-3; clone_size: -; d_call: TRBD2; v_call: TRBV3-1/TRBV3-2; cdr3_aa: CASSQDGLAVSTDTQYF; cdr3_nt: TGTGCCAGCAGCCAAGATGGGCTAGCGGTTAGCACAGATACGCAGTATTTT
j_call: TRBJ1-3; clone_size: -; d_call: TRBD1; v_call: TRBV5-4; cdr3_aa: CASGRQGSNTIYF; cdr3_nt: TGTGCCAGCGGCCGACAGGGGAGCAACACCATATATTTT
j_call: TRBJ1-5; clone_size: -; d_call: TRBD1; v_call: TRBV6-5; cdr3_aa: CAGSLSGTGGAQPQHF; cdr3_nt: TGTGCCGGCAGTTTATCCGGGACAGGGGGCGCTCAGCCCCAGCATTTT
j_call: TRBJ2-1; clone_size: -; d_call: -; v_call: TRBV5-1; cdr3_aa: CARLAELRDCYNEQFF; cdr3_nt: TGCGCCAGACTAGCCGAACTGCGGGACTGTTACAATGAGCAGTTCTTC
j_call: TRBJ2-7; clone_size: few; d_call: TRBD2; v_call: TRBV28; cdr3_aa: CASSLLGLAGNYEQYF; cdr3_nt: TGTGCCAGCAGTTTACTGGGACTAGCGGGAAACTACGAGCAGTACTTC
j_call: TRBJ2-1; clone_size: -; d_call: TRBD2; v_call: TRBV7-2; cdr3_aa: CASSSWTSGREQFF; cdr3_nt: TGTGCCAGCAGCTCTTGGACTAGCGGTAGGGAGCAGTTCTTC
j_call: TRBJ2-7; clone_size: -; d_call: -; v_call: TRBV9; cdr3_aa: CASSVLLGSFSYEQYF; cdr3_nt: TGTGCCAGCAGCGTGCTATTGGGGAGTTTCTCCTACGAGCAGTACTTC
j_call: TRBJ2-2; clone_size: -; d_call: -; v_call: TRBV5-1; cdr3_aa: CASSNDGGTGELFF; cdr3_nt: TGCGCCAGCAGCAACGACGGGGGCACCGGGGAGCTGTTTTTT
j_call: TRBJ2-7; clone_size: -; d_call: -; v_call: TRBV5-1; cdr3_aa: CASSLDVQSGEQYF; cdr3_nt: TGCGCCAGCAGCTTGGACGTTCAAAGCGGGGAGCAGTACTTC
j_call: TRBJ2-7; clone_size: -; d_call: TRBD1; v_call: TRBV5-1; cdr3_aa: CASSHGQGDYEQYF; cdr3_nt: TGCGCCAGCAGCCACGGACAGGGTGACTACGAGCAGTACTTC
j_call: TRBJ2-7; clone_size: -; d_call: -; v_call: TRBV25-1; cdr3_aa: CASSEAGPSYEQYF; cdr3_nt: TGTGCCAGCAGTGAGGCGGGCCCCTCCTACGAGCAGTACTTC
j_call: TRBJ2-1; clone_size: -; d_call: -; v_call: TRBV19; cdr3_aa: CASSSPNSYNEQFF; cdr3_nt: TGTGCCAGTAGCTCCCCTAACTCCTACAATGAGCAGTTCTTC
j_call: TRBJ2-7; clone_size: -; d_call: -; v_call: TRBV9; cdr3_aa: CASSVGGSSYEQYF; cdr3_nt: TGTGCCAGCAGCGTCGGGGGAAGCTCCTACGAGCAGTACTTC
j_call: TRBJ1-5; clone_size: -; d_call: -; v_call: TRBV15; cdr3_aa: CATSRARARSNQPQHF; cdr3_nt: TGTGCCACCAGCAGAGCCAGGGCTAGGAGCAATCAGCCCCAGCATTTT
j_call: TRBJ2-1; clone_size: -; d_call: TRBD2; v_call: TRBV7-2; cdr3_aa: CASSQREVGPYNEQFF; cdr3_nt: TGTGCCAGCAGCCAGCGGGAGGTAGGGCCCTACAATGAGCAGTTCTTC
j_call: TRBJ1-2; clone_size: many; d_call: -; v_call: TRBV5-4; cdr3_aa: CASSLGQDMIYGYTF; cdr3_nt: TGTGCCAGCAGCTTGGGACAGGATATGATCTATGGCTACACCTTC
j_call: TRBJ1-1; clone_size: -; d_call: -; v_call: TRBV3-1/TRBV3-2; cdr3_aa: CASSQDPGGDTEAFF; cdr3_nt: TGTGCCAGCAGCCAAGATCCCGGGGGGGACACTGAAGCTTTCTTT
j_call: TRBJ2-2; clone_size: -; d_call: TRBD2; v_call: TRBV9; cdr3_aa: CASSPRWGGNTGELFF; cdr3_nt: TGTGCCAGCAGCCCCAGGTGGGGGGGGAACACCGGGGAGCTGTTTTTT
j_call: TRBJ1-4; clone_size: once; d_call: -; v_call: TRBV4-1; cdr3_aa: CASSQEPWANEKLFF; cdr3_nt: TGCGCCAGCAGTCAAGAACCTTGGGCAAATGAAAAACTGTTTTTT
j_call: TRBJ1-5; clone_size: -; d_call: -; v_call: TRBV11-2; cdr3_aa: CASSSQEYQPQHF; cdr3_nt: TGTGCCAGCAGCTCTCAAGAGTATCAGCCCCAGCATTTT